This T cell receptor beta chain was retrieved from a study of PD-1 blockade in classical Hodgkin lymphoma. Study-wide context: The nivolumab dose that patients received was 3 mg/kg, given intravenously every 2 weeks. Study results and limitations: Partial responders and progressors had significantly lower baseline TCR diversity. Newly diagnosed patients had baseline TCR diversity that was reportedly lower than that of healthy donors.

CDR1 and CDR2 from the germline V gene are GTSNPN and SVGIG (reference sequence). Trimming took 8 bases from V and 0 from J, leaving 12 bases between them. The CDR3 is 13 residues long. Stated time point: cycle 4 day 1 (C4D1), after 5 to 7 weeks of nivolumab. All the patients suffered relapse after autologous stem cell transplantation, and brentuximab vedotin exposure differed. Measured with immunoSEQ multiplex PCR; TCRdb has only the in-frame clones, and not every one. The table includes under 80,000 clones, about 85% detected once. Only one count was recorded for this clone. What it recognizes is unknown.

This chain joins TRBV30 and TRBJ2-3; D gene unclear. Material: peripheral blood mononuclear cells (PBMCs), obtained before the fourth cycle of nivolumab. The TCR sequence derives from a human donor with classical Hodgkin lymphoma. CDR3 residues: CARTALSTDTQYF. DNA for the CDR3: TGTGCCCGAACGGCGCTTAGCACAGATACGCAGTATTTT.